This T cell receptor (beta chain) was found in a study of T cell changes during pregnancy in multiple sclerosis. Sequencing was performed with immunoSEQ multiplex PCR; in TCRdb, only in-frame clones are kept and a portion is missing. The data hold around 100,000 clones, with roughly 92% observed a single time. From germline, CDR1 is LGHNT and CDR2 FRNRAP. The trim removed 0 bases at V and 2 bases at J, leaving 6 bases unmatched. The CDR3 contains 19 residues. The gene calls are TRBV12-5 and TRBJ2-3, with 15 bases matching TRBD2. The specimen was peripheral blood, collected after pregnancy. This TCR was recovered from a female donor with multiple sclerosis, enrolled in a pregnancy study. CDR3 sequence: CASGLVPGTSGRTTDTQYF. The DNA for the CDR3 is TGTGCTAGTGGTTTGGTACCAGGGACTAGCGGGAGGACCACAGATACGCAGTATTTT.